The subject of this entry is one T cell receptor beta chain. The CDR3 ends on some other residue instead of the conserved phenylalanine or tryptophan, so this is likely a read error. TCRdb independently ran MiXCR on the 5' RACE reads; one entry per CDR3 protein. Of some 1,600,000 distinct CDR3 sequences listed, 25% to 35% are singletons. This sample is part of a study of identical twins. The CDR3 contains 15 residues. The V gene's germline CDR1 is LGHNA and CDR2 YNFKEQ. The trim removed 3 bases at V and 3 bases at J, leaving 5 bases unmatched. The source material was cord blood. This TCR was sampled from a newborn girl in good health. The rearrangement uses TRBV4-2 and TRBJ2-3; TRBD2 matches 8 bases. The CDR3 region has the DNA TGTGCCAGCAGCCACCGGGGGGGCACAACAGATACGCAGTATGTT. Translating gives CASSHRGGTTDTQYV.